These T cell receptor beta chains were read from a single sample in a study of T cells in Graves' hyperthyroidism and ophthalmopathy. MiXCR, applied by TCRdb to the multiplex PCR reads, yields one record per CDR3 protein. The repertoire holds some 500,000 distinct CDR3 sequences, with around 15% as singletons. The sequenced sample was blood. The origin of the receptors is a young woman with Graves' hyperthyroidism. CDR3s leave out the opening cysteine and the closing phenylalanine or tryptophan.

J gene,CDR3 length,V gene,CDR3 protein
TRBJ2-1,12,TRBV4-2,ASSSRTEYNEQF
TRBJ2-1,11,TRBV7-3,ASSESTNNEQF
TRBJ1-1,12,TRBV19,ASTSGTGRSEAF
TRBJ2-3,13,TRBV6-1,ASSRRGSGADTQY
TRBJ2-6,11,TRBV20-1,SASSSGANVLT
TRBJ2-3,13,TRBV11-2,ASSLDLGGTDTQY
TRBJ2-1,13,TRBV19,ASSALAGDLAEQF
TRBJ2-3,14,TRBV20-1,SASEVDSLITDTQY
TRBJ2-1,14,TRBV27,ASSSTSGITYNEQF
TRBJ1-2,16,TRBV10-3,AISPRGRIGARGYGYT
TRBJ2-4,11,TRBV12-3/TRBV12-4,ASSGRGWDIQY
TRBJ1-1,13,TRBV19,ASSISGRVNTEAF
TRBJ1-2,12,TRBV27,ASSLLGSAYGYT
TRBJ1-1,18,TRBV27,ASSRSSAYWERRRNTEAF
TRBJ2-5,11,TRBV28,ASSPPGLRTQY
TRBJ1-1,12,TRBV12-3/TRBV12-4,ASGLQGVNTEAF
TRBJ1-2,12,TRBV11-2,ASSFPDRRQGYT
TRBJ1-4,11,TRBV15,ATGRDREAKLF
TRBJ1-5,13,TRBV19,ASSNRGGSNQPQH
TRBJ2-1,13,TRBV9,ASSAQRASYNEQF
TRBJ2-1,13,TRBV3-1,ASRRSGTRYNEQF
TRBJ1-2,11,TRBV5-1,ASSTGDRGGYT
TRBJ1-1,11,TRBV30,AWSVLSNTEAF
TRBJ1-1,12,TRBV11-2,ASSLSRLGTEAF
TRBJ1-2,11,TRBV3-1,ASSQITNYGYT
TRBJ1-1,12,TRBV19,ASSYGSWDTEAF
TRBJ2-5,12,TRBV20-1,SADSRAGAETQY
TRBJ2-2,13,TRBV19,ASSILGGNPGELF
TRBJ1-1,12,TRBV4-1,ASSRLQVNTEAF
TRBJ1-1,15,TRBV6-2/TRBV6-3,ASTPYEWASENTEAF
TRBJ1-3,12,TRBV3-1,ASSLRGSGDTIY
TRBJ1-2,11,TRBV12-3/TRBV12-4,ASSRQINYGYT
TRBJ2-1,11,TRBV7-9,ASSLGTVDEQF
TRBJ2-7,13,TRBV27,ASSLSAGETYEQY
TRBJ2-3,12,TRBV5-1,ASSADRGTDTQY
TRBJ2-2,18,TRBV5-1,ASSPAPPTSGRAMTGELF
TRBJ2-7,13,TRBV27,ASSLSAGLSYEQY
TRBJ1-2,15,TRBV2,ASSEENFRTGLYGYT
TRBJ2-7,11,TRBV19,ASSPQTHYEQY
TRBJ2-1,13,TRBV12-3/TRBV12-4,ASRINHAGNNEQF
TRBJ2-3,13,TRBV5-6,ASSTPGLATDTQY
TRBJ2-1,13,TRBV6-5,ASSYMGEGYNEQF
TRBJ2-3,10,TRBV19,ATARGTDTQY
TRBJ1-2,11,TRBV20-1,SAPDRSNYGYT
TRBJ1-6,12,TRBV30,AWKGQGSNSPLH
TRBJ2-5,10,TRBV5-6,VSSLRGETQY
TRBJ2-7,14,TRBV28,ASSFTLAGGGYEQY
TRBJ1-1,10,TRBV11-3,ASSLRSTEAF
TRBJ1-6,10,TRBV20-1,SARSGRAPLH
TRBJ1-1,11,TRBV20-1,SARVRTGTEAF
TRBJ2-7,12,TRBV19,ASSSTEGRREQY
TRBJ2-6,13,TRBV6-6,ASSYPGLGANVLT
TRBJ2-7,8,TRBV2,ASRSYEQY
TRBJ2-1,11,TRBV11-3,ASSFTYRDEQF
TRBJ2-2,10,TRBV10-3,AIASVTGELF
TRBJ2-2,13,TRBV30,AWSRDYSNTGELF
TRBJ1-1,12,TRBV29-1,SVEAGERATEAF
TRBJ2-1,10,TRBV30,AWSYTHNEQF
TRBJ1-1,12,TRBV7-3,ASSLMGRDTEAF